A single TCR beta chain is shown here with its context. Its specificity is unknown. Germline V gene sequence: CDR1 PRHDT, CDR2 FYEKMQ (reference sequence). Trimming removed 3 bases from V and 6 bases from J, with 8 bases in between. The CDR3 spans 12 residues. Generated by immunoSEQ multiplex PCR, the TCRdb table keeps only in-frame clones and is missing some. This table holds about 14,000 clones, just under 95% found once. This specimen belongs to a study of monozygotic twins with cystic fibrosis. Study results and caveats: Unrelated CF individuals shared fewer identical clonotypes than monozygotic CF twins. Low clonality (median around 0.009) suggested a mostly naive repertoire.

The sample comprised blood. The V call is TRBV13, the J call TRBJ1-1; D call uncertain. The clonotype comes from a girl aged 2-10 years with cystic fibrosis. The chain's CDR3 is CASSFLAAEAFF. CDR3 DNA sequence: TGTGCCAGCAGCTTTTTAGCAGCTGAAGCTTTCTTT.